This TCR beta chain was retrieved from a study of T cell changes during pregnancy in multiple sclerosis. Libraries were prepared by immunoSEQ multiplex PCR; TCRdb keeps only in-frame clonotypes and omits some of them. The repertoire consists of over 45,000 clones, with roughly 90% occurring once and the leading ten covering over 1.2%. CDR3 length: 13 amino acids. Trimming removed 6 bases from V and 3 bases from J; junction bases left unmatched: 4. The J gene is TRBJ2-7, the V gene TRBV23-1; 8 bases line up with TRBD1. TRBV23-1 is annotated as an ORF whose role is uncertain. The sequenced sample was peripheral blood, obtained in the first trimester of pregnancy. The TCR comes from a female donor in good health, enrolled as a control in a pregnancy study. The CDR3 DNA reads as TGCGCCAGCAGCAGGACAGGGTACTACGAGCAGTACTTC. Translating it yields CASSRTGYYEQYF.